The source of this T cell receptor beta chain is a study of monozygotic twins with inflammatory bowel disease. The study's findings and limits: Telling different T cell subtypes apart from each other was not possible.

As for this clonotype: The antigen remains undetermined.

Each CDR3 protein gets one entry in TCRdb, which reprocessed the 5' RACE reads and gives no DNA. This sample's table has around 410,000 distinct CDR3 sequences. This clonotype originated in a human donor with ulcerative colitis or Crohn's disease, or a healthy co-twin of an affected twin (not recorded which). Sequencing input: blood.

This CDR3 reads CASRGASGGSGTQYF. The V call is TRBV6-1, the J call TRBJ2-5; TCRdb outputs TRBD2, but without DNA this stays unchecked. Germline CDR1 is MNHNS and CDR2 is SASEGT. The CDR3 loop spans 15 amino acids.